The rows below give T cell receptor beta chains drawn from one sample of a study of tumor-infiltrating lymphocytes in oesophageal squamous cell carcinoma. One entry per CDR3 protein, called by TCRdb with MiXCR from the PCR reads. Of 3,500 to 4,000 distinct CDR3 sequences in the sample, less than 20% were seen once. What was sequenced was normal esophageal tissue next to the tumor. The receptors come from a male donor with esophageal squamous cell carcinoma. Both conserved end residues are part of each CDR3. The D gene is left open where the match is weak. Not every row has a clone size; where given, it reads once, few, many or a size class.

cdr3_aa cdr3_nt d_call j_call v_call clone_size
CASSQTVQQAYEQYF TGCGCCAGCAGCCAAACAGTTCAACAAGCCTACGAGCAGTACTTC . TRBJ2-7 TRBV4-3 .
CASSLDAAKNIQYF TGTGCCAGCAGCTTAGACGCAGCCAAAAACATTCAGTACTTC . TRBJ2-4 TRBV7-2 large
CASSFITSGSTDTQYF TGTGCCAGCAGCTTCATAACTAGCGGGAGCACAGATACGCAGTATTTT TRBD2 TRBJ2-3 TRBV7-3 large
CASSLGPGLAGTDTQYF TGTGCCAGCAGCTTAGGGCCAGGACTAGCGGGCACAGATACGCAGTATTTT TRBD2 TRBJ2-3 TRBV7-2 medium-sized
CASSSRRETEAFF TGTGCCAGCAGCTCGCGCAGGGAGACTGAAGCTTTCTTT . TRBJ1-1 TRBV5-8 many
CASSFINRREQYF TGTGCCAGCAGCTTCATAAACAGGCGGGAGCAGTACTTC . TRBJ2-7 TRBV7-2 medium-sized
CASSSQPGQGNYEQYF TGCGCCAGCAGCTCACAACCGGGACAGGGGAACTACGAGCAGTACTTC TRBD1 TRBJ2-7 TRBV5-1 many
CASPKGYGGYSGNTIYF TGTGCCAGCCCGAAAGGGTACGGGGGATACTCTGGAAACACCATATATTTT . TRBJ1-3 TRBV2 few
CASSQLGSSQPQHF TGTGCCAGCAGCCAATTAGGGAGTAGCCAGCCCCAGCATTTT . TRBJ1-5 TRBV3-1 few
CASSLDGLAGATDTQYF TGTGCCAGCAGCTTAGACGGACTAGCGGGGGCCACAGATACGCAGTATTTT TRBD2 TRBJ2-3 TRBV11-2 many
CASSRRDSTTDNEQFF TGTGCCAGCAGCCGCAGGGACTCCACGACAGACAATGAGCAGTTCTTC . TRBJ2-1 TRBV7-9 large
CASSLQETGANVLTF TGTGCCAGCAGCTTACAGGAAACTGGGGCCAACGTCCTGACTTTC . TRBJ2-6 TRBV7-9 .
CASSYDLQGTEAFF TGTGCCAGCAGTTACGATCTACAGGGGACTGAAGCTTTCTTT TRBD1 TRBJ1-1 TRBV6-6 many
CASSLVGGPGKNIQYF TGTGCCAGCAGCTTAGTCGGGGGGCCAGGCAAAAACATTCAGTACTTC . TRBJ2-4 TRBV7-2 medium-sized
CASKSANEQFF TGCGCCAGCAAGTCGGCGAATGAGCAGTTCTTC . TRBJ2-1 TRBV5-1 many
CASSVGRETQYF TGTGCCAGCAGCGTCGGTAGGGAGACCCAGTATTTT . TRBJ2-3 TRBV12-3/TRBV12-4 .
CASSVALLGGGYNEQFF TGTGCCAGCAGCGTAGCCCTACTAGGGGGGGGATACAATGAGCAGTTCTTC . TRBJ2-1 TRBV9 .
CASSDSMNTEAFF TGTGCCAGCAGTGACAGTATGAACACTGAAGCTTTCTTT . TRBJ1-1 TRBV6-4 many
CASSEAGYEQYF TGTGCCAGCAGTGAAGCAGGGTACGAGCAGTACTTC . TRBJ2-7 TRBV6-1 medium-sized
CASTYQGVGYNEQFF TGCGCCAGCACATATCAGGGGGTTGGATACAATGAGCAGTTCTTC TRBD1 TRBJ2-1 TRBV4-1 few
CPSSQDQQSHYGYTF TGTCCCAGCAGCCAAGATCAACAGTCCCACTATGGCTACACCTTC . TRBJ1-2 TRBV4-2 .
CASSLPGEDTEAFF TGTGCCAGCAGCTTACCAGGGGAGGACACTGAAGCTTTCTTT . TRBJ1-1 TRBV7-9 many
CASSSPLAGPGDTQYF TGTGCCAGCAGCTCCCCTTTAGCGGGGCCTGGAGATACGCAGTATTTT TRBD2 TRBJ2-3 TRBV5-8 .
CASTEGGSGNTIYF TGTGCCAGCACTGAGGGGGGATCTGGAAACACCATATATTTT . TRBJ1-3 TRBV6-1 many
CASSYVGLAGDEQFF TGTGCCAGCAGCTACGTAGGGCTAGCGGGGGATGAGCAGTTCTTC TRBD2 TRBJ2-1 TRBV7-2 large